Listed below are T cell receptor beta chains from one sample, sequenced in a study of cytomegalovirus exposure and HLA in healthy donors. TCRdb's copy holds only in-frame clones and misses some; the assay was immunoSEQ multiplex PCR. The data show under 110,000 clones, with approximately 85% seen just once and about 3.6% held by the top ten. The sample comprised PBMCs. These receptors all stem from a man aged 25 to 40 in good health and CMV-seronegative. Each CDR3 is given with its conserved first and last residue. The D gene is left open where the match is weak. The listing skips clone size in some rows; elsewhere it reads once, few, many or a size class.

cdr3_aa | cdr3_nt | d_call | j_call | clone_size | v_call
CAISESPLADTQYF | TGTGCCATCAGTGAGTCCCCCCTAGCAGATACGCAGTATTTT | . | TRBJ2-3 | . | TRBV10-3
CAWSGMGRPGFAQYF | TGTGCCTGGAGTGGTATGGGGAGGCCCGGATTTGCGCAGTATTTT | . | TRBJ2-3 | . | TRBV30
CASSLEGAGTEAFF | TGTGCCAGCAGTTTGGAGGGAGCGGGCACTGAAGCTTTCTTT | . | TRBJ1-1 | . | TRBV28
CASRMTGQGQETQYF | TGTGCCAGCAGGATGACAGGGCAAGGCCAAGAGACCCAGTACTTC | TRBD1 | TRBJ2-5 | . | TRBV6-1
CASSLEGGQRGTEAFF | TGCGCCAGCAGCTTGGAAGGGGGCCAACGGGGTACTGAAGCTTTCTTT | TRBD1 | TRBJ1-1 | . | TRBV5-1
CASSLNGASGGREYF | TGTGCCAGCAGCTTAAATGGGGCTAGCGGGGGCCGAGAGTATTTT | TRBD2 | TRBJ2-3 | . | TRBV7-3
CASSLGGFLDTGELFF | TGTGCCAGCAGCCTAGGAGGGTTCTTGGACACCGGGGAGCTGTTTTTT | . | TRBJ2-2 | . | TRBV14
CAWSVGRGQSSYNSPLHF | TGTGCCTGGAGTGTCGGGCGGGGACAGAGCTCCTATAATTCACCCCTCCACTTT | TRBD1 | TRBJ1-6 | . | TRBV30
CASSVLGQGIYEQFF | TGTGCCAGCAGCGTCTTAGGACAGGGGATCTATGAGCAGTTCTTC | TRBD1 | TRBJ2-1 | few | TRBV9
CASSLVGQVSGGEIYNEQFF | TGTGCCAGCAGCTTAGTGGGCCAGGTGAGTGGCGGGGAGATCTACAATGAGCAGTTCTTC | . | TRBJ2-1 | . | TRBV13
CSVRDRLNTEAFF | TGCAGCGTTCGAGACAGGCTGAACACTGAAGCTTTCTTT | . | TRBJ1-1 | . | TRBV29-1
CASRPGGGEKLFF | TGTGCCAGCAGGCCGGGAGGGGGGGAAAAACTGTTTTTT | . | TRBJ1-4 | . | TRBV6-1
CASSPPGQMNTEAFF | TGTGCCAGCTCACCACCGGGACAGATGAACACTGAAGCTTTCTTT | TRBD1 | TRBJ1-1 | . | TRBV18
CASSARLANTDTQYF | TGTGCCAGCAGCGCCCGCCTAGCGAACACAGATACGCAGTATTTT | . | TRBJ2-3 | . | TRBV7-6
CASSSPRSTHEGYNEQFF | TGTGCCAGCAGTTCCCCCAGGTCTACCCACGAGGGATACAATGAGCAGTTCTTC | . | TRBJ2-1 | . | TRBV27
CAITPGVQETQYF | TGTGCCATCACCCCTGGAGTCCAAGAGACCCAGTACTTC | . | TRBJ2-5 | . | TRBV10-3
CAIGQYEQYF | TGTGCCATCGGACAGTACGAGCAGTACTTC | . | TRBJ2-7 | . | TRBV7-9
CASSLAPAPIDIQYF | TGTGCCAGCAGCTTGGCTCCCGCACCTATCGACATTCAGTACTTC | . | TRBJ2-4 | . | TRBV5-8
CASSVSQGLAGYEQYF | TGTGCCAGCAGCGTAAGTCAGGGTCTCGCCGGTTACGAGCAGTACTTC | . | TRBJ2-7 | . | TRBV5-4
CASRALAGNTGELFF | TGTGCCAGCAGAGCATTAGCGGGAAACACCGGGGAGCTGTTTTTT | TRBD2 | TRBJ2-2 | . | TRBV6-4
CAWSGDFLAEAFF | TGTGCCTGGAGTGGGGACTTTCTGGCTGAAGCTTTCTTT | . | TRBJ1-1 | . | TRBV30
CASSTTSGPIYF | TGTGCCAGCAGCACTACCTCAGGGCCCATATATTTT | . | TRBJ1-3 | once | TRBV9
CSVASGGWQETQYF | TGCAGCGTTGCTAGCGGGGGGTGGCAAGAGACCCAGTACTTC | TRBD2 | TRBJ2-5 | once | TRBV29-1
CASSSGTGRTYEQYF | TGCGCCAGCAGCTCCGGGACAGGGAGAACCTACGAGCAGTACTTC | TRBD1 | TRBJ2-7 | . | TRBV5-1
CASSRGPNIRDEQYF | TGTGCCAGCAGCAGGGGACCAAACATCAGGGACGAGCAGTACTTC | . | TRBJ2-7 | . | TRBV27
CASSVRTTWDTQYF | TGTGCCAGCAGCGTACGGACTACTTGGGATACGCAGTATTTT | . | TRBJ2-3 | . | TRBV9
CASSSRQGSSGNTIYF | TGTGCCAGCAGTTCCAGACAGGGAAGCTCTGGAAACACCATATATTTT | TRBD1 | TRBJ1-3 | . | TRBV28
CASSLTWSYEQYF | TGTGCCAGCAGCCTGACTTGGAGCTACGAGCAGTACTTC | . | TRBJ2-7 | . | TRBV28
CSVEDGGGLLEGGTDTQYF | TGCAGCGTTGAAGATGGCGGGGGACTTTTGGAGGGAGGCACAGATACGCAGTATTTT | TRBD2 | TRBJ2-3 | once | TRBV29-1
CASSLDRLAADEQFF | TGTGCCAGCAGCTTAGATCGACTAGCGGCCGATGAGCAGTTCTTC | TRBD2 | TRBJ2-1 | . | TRBV11-2
CASSQEFSNQAFF | TGTGCCAGCAGCCAAGAATTCTCTAACCAAGCTTTCTTT | . | TRBJ1-1 | . | TRBV14
CASSILVKETQYF | TGTGCCAGTAGTATTTTAGTCAAAGAGACCCAGTACTTC | . | TRBJ2-5 | . | TRBV19
CASRRGTETYEQYF | TGTGCCAGCAGGAGGGGGACAGAAACCTACGAGCAGTACTTC | TRBD1 | TRBJ2-7 | . | TRBV6-1
CASSFQGRQPQHF | TGTGCCAGCAGTTTTCAGGGGCGGCAGCCCCAGCATTTT | . | TRBJ1-5 | . | TRBV27
CASSISWNDGREAFF | TGTGCCAGTAGTATTAGCTGGAATGACGGCAGAGAAGCTTTCTTT | . | TRBJ1-1 | . | TRBV19
CACPATGRYEQYF | TGTGCCTGCCCGGCGACAGGCCGCTACGAGCAGTACTTC | . | TRBJ2-7 | . | TRBV30